A selection of T cell receptor beta chains follows, all from one sample in a study of blood T cell repertoires in COVID-19. Assay used: immunoSEQ multiplex PCR; TCRdb lists only in-frame clones, some missing. In the table there are 400,000 to 450,000 clones, roughly 88% of which are singletons. Sample: PBMCs or T cells enriched from blood (not recorded which). The receptors stem from a man in his late teens or twenties who had recovered from COVID-19. Both conserved end residues are trimmed from each CDR3.

v_call: TRBV27; j_call: TRBJ2-1; cdr3_aa: ASSSRLAGGLREQF
v_call: TRBV15; j_call: TRBJ1-2; cdr3_aa: ATSSPGFREYGYT
v_call: TRBV3-1/TRBV3-2; j_call: TRBJ2-1; cdr3_aa: ASSSDRAIFNEQF
v_call: TRBV7-6; j_call: TRBJ2-3; cdr3_aa: ASRPRDRATDTQY
v_call: TRBV6-4; j_call: TRBJ2-1; cdr3_aa: ASSDSRYNEQF
v_call: TRBV7-6; j_call: TRBJ2-1; cdr3_aa: ASSLPLAAEQF
v_call: TRBV19; j_call: TRBJ1-1; cdr3_aa: ASSMEGVRMAF
v_call: TRBV7-9; j_call: TRBJ2-7; cdr3_aa: ASSSLGGRAYEQY
v_call: TRBV29-1; j_call: TRBJ1-2; cdr3_aa: SVEQGEEYGYT
v_call: TRBV30; j_call: TRBJ2-1; cdr3_aa: AWSVASGLDEQF
v_call: TRBV5-6; j_call: TRBJ1-6; cdr3_aa: ASSLSYSPLH
v_call: TRBV9; j_call: TRBJ2-5; cdr3_aa: ASSVATGGTQETQY
v_call: TRBV24-1; j_call: TRBJ2-5; cdr3_aa: ATSDPSGKVQETQY
v_call: TRBV29-1; j_call: TRBJ1-1; cdr3_aa: SVGGGQREAF
v_call: TRBV25-1; j_call: TRBJ2-3; cdr3_aa: ASSGQVSTDTQY
v_call: TRBV18; j_call: TRBJ1-5; cdr3_aa: ASSPGRGNQPQH
v_call: TRBV11-2; j_call: TRBJ2-1; cdr3_aa: ASSLRGASGRPYNEQF
v_call: TRBV6-6; j_call: TRBJ1-3; cdr3_aa: ASTLTGVAGNTIY
v_call: TRBV28; j_call: TRBJ2-7; cdr3_aa: ATGTGTTYEQY
v_call: TRBV9; j_call: TRBJ2-2; cdr3_aa: ASSVEAGGNTGELF
v_call: TRBV9; j_call: TRBJ1-5; cdr3_aa: ASSGQGADQPQH
v_call: TRBV27; j_call: TRBJ2-3; cdr3_aa: ASSFRRAGNLDTQY
v_call: TRBV5-1; j_call: TRBJ2-3; cdr3_aa: ASSVRVGTDTQY
v_call: TRBV19; j_call: TRBJ1-1; cdr3_aa: ASTKGRNTEAF
v_call: TRBV25-1; j_call: TRBJ1-4; cdr3_aa: ASSELDRYGEKLF
v_call: TRBV10-3; j_call: TRBJ2-2; cdr3_aa: AISRDRSNTGELF
v_call: TRBV6-5; j_call: TRBJ2-7; cdr3_aa: ATDGTTFYEQY
v_call: TRBV28; j_call: TRBJ1-2; cdr3_aa: ASSLLGQGDGYT
v_call: TRBV11-3; j_call: TRBJ1-4; cdr3_aa: ASSSQGATNEKLF
v_call: TRBV19; j_call: TRBJ2-1; cdr3_aa: ASRRQGTSSYNEQF
v_call: TRBV12-3/TRBV12-4; j_call: TRBJ2-4; cdr3_aa: ASSRDRQNIQY
v_call: TRBV19; j_call: TRBJ2-5; cdr3_aa: ASSIGGWETQY
v_call: TRBV7-9; j_call: TRBJ1-5; cdr3_aa: ASSLGSGGWEHSNQPQH
v_call: TRBV6-5; j_call: TRBJ1-3; cdr3_aa: ASSDRTGRSNTIY
v_call: TRBV12-5; j_call: TRBJ2-1; cdr3_aa: ASGLVTGTSGSNEQF
v_call: TRBV18; j_call: TRBJ2-3; cdr3_aa: ASSPGTGLGDTQY
v_call: TRBV7-3; j_call: TRBJ2-1; cdr3_aa: ASSPTGTSGISYNEQF
v_call: TRBV7-8; j_call: TRBJ2-1; cdr3_aa: ASSLGDRGLEF
v_call: TRBV9; j_call: TRBJ2-5; cdr3_aa: ASSVGVRGNLEETQY
v_call: TRBV7-9; j_call: TRBJ1-6; cdr3_aa: ASSLESSLGSPLH
v_call: TRBV27; j_call: TRBJ2-5; cdr3_aa: ASSSTGTAQETQY
v_call: TRBV27; j_call: TRBJ2-1; cdr3_aa: ASSSGQGGGEQF
v_call: TRBV24-1; j_call: TRBJ2-1; cdr3_aa: ATSAGGYYNEQF
v_call: TRBV10-3; j_call: TRBJ1-2; cdr3_aa: AISESLRTGAGYT
v_call: TRBV28; j_call: TRBJ2-7; cdr3_aa: ASSLPRGPYEQY
v_call: TRBV28; j_call: TRBJ2-1; cdr3_aa: ASTRDRGDEQF
v_call: TRBV25-1; j_call: TRBJ2-7; cdr3_aa: ASTDRGLDEQY
v_call: TRBV6-5; j_call: TRBJ2-3; cdr3_aa: ASGLAGVTDTQY
v_call: TRBV6-5; j_call: TRBJ2-1; cdr3_aa: ASIASRVYNEQF
v_call: TRBV25-1; j_call: TRBJ2-3; cdr3_aa: ASSGSSGSGADTQY
v_call: TRBV5-6; j_call: TRBJ2-3; cdr3_aa: ASNGLAGSTDTQY
v_call: TRBV11-2; j_call: TRBJ2-1; cdr3_aa: ASSSQGAYREQF
v_call: TRBV19; j_call: TRBJ1-5; cdr3_aa: ASIPAGMGNQPQH
v_call: TRBV5-1; j_call: TRBJ1-6; cdr3_aa: ASGTGSSYNSPLH
v_call: TRBV19; j_call: TRBJ1-2; cdr3_aa: ASSIEQFRGITGYT